This TCR beta chain was captured by sequencing in a study of T cell changes during pregnancy in multiple sclerosis. After removal of 4 bases from V and 5 bases from J, the junction contained 11 bases not matched to a gene. CDR1 and CDR2 from the germline V gene are SGHTA and FQGTGA. The CDR3 extends over 17 amino acids. Using immunoSEQ multiplex PCR, the repertoire was profiled, and TCRdb retains in-frame clones only, with some absent. The sample holds about 50,000 clones, 85% to 95% seen once. The sequence came from a female donor with multiple sclerosis, enrolled in a pregnancy study. The input for sequencing was CD4+ T cells from peripheral blood mononuclear cells, taken in the third trimester of pregnancy. The chain recombines TRBV7-3 with TRBJ2-5; TRBD2 matches 12 bases. The CDR3 region has the DNA TGTGCCAGCAGCTCGCAAGCTAGCGGGGGGGCCTGGGAGACCCAGTACTTC. Protein: CASSSQASGGAWETQYF.